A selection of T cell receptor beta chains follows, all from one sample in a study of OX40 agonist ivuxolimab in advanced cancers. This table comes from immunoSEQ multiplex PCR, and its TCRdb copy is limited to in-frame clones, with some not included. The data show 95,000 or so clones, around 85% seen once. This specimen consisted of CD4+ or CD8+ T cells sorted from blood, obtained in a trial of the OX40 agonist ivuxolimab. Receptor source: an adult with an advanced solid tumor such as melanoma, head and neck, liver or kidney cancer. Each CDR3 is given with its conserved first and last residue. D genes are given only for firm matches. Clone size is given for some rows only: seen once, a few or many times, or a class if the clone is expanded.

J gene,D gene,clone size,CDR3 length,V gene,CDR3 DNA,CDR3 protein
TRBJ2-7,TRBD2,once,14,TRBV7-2,TGTGCCAGCAGCTTGCATCAGACTAGCCCCGAGCAGTACTTC,CASSLHQTSPEQYF
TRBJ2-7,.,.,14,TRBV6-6,TGTGCCAGCACCCCGACCGGGAACTCCTACGAGCAGTACTTC,CASTPTGNSYEQYF
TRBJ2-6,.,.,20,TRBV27,TGTGCCAGCGGCTCCATTCGCTCAGGACAAGGATACTCTGGGGCCAACGTCCTGACTTTC,CASGSIRSGQGYSGANVLTF
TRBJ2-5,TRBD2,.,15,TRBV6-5,TGTGCCAGCATGCCACGGGGCTTAGGGAGGGTGACCCAGTACTTC,CASMPRGLGRVTQYF
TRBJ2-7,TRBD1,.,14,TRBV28,TGTGCCAGCAGTCCACAGGGGGTAACCTACGAGCAGTACTTC,CASSPQGVTYEQYF
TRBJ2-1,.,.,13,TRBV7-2,TGTGCCAGCAGCGCGGGACAGATGAATGAGCAGTTCTTC,CASSAGQMNEQFF
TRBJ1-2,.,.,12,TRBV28,TGTGCCAGCAGTCGGGAAGGGGTTGGCTACACCTTC,CASSREGVGYTF
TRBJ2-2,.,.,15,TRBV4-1,TGCGCCAGCAGCCAGACGGACATGAACACCGGGGAGCTGTTTTTT,CASSQTDMNTGELFF
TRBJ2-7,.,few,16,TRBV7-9,TGTGCCAGCAGCTTAGAGACAGCGACCCTCTCCTACGAGCAGTACTTC,CASSLETATLSYEQYF
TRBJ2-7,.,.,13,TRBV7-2,TGTGCCAGCAGCTCTGACAGGACCTACGAGCAGTACTTC,CASSSDRTYEQYF
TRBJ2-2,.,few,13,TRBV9,TGTGCCAGCAGCGTAGGGGGATCAGGGGAGCTGTTTTTT,CASSVGGSGELFF
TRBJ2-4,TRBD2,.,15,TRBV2,TGTGCCAGCAGGACTAGCGGGAGAGCGAAAAACATTCAGTACTTC,CASRTSGRAKNIQYF
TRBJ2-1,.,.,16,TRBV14,TGTGCCAGCAGCCATTCACTATTCCGCTCCTACAATGAGCAGTTCTTC,CASSHSLFRSYNEQFF
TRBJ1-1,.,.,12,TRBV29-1,TGCAGCGCCCACAGGGCGAACACTGAAGCTTTCTTT,CSAHRANTEAFF
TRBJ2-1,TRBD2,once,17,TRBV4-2,TGTGCCAGCAGCCAAAAGAGTAAAGCGGGAGGGCGAAATGAGCAGTTCTTC,CASSQKSKAGGRNEQFF
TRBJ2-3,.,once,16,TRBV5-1,TGCGCCAGCAGCTTGGCCCAGGCAGGGATCACAGATACGCAGTATTTT,CASSLAQAGITDTQYF
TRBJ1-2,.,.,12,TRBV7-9,TGTGCCAGCAGCGGAAACAGCTATGGCTACACCTTC,CASSGNSYGYTF
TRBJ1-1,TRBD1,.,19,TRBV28,TGTGCCAGCACCTCCGGGACAGGGGTATTTCGGGATAAGGACACTGAAGCTTTCTTT,CASTSGTGVFRDKDTEAFF
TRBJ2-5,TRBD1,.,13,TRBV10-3,TGTGCCACCGGGACAGGCATTCAAGAGACCCAGTACTTC,CATGTGIQETQYF
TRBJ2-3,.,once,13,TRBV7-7,TGTGCTAGCAGCATACAAATCACAGATACGCAGTATTTT,CASSIQITDTQYF
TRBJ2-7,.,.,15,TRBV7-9,TGTGCCAGCAGCCCACTCCTGGTAGACTCCTACGAGCAGTACTTC,CASSPLLVDSYEQYF
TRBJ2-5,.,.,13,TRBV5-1,TGCGCCAGCAGCTTGGAAGTCGCGGAGACCCAGTACTTC,CASSLEVAETQYF
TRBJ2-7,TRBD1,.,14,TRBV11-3,TGTGCCAGCCGCGGACAGGGGGTTTCCTACGAGCAGTACTTC,CASRGQGVSYEQYF
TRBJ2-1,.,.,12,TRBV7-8,TGTGCCAGCAGCTTAGATTCGGATGAGCAGTTCTTC,CASSLDSDEQFF
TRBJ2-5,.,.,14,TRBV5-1,TGCGCCAGCAGCTTGGCGACCGGCGCAGAGACCCAGTACTTC,CASSLATGAETQYF
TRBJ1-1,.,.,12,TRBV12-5,TGTGCTAGTGGTCCGGATTGGACTGAAGCTTTCTTT,CASGPDWTEAFF
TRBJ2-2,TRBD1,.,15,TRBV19,TGTGCCAGTACGGACAGGGGCCCTGAACACCGGGAGCTGTTTTTT,CASTDRGPEHRELFF
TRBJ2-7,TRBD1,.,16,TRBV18,TGTGCCAGCTCGTTAACTTCCGGGACAGGGCCCCACGAGCAGTACTTC,CASSLTSGTGPHEQYF
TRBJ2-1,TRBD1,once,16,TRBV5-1,TGCGCCAGCAGCTTGCTTGGGACAGGGGCTACCAATGAGCAGTTCTTC,CASSLLGTGATNEQFF
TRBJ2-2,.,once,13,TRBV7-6,TGTGCCAGCAGCTTAAGTGTGACAGGCGAGCTGTTTTTT,CASSLSVTGELFF
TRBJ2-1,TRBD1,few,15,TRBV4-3,TGCGCCAGCAGCGGGGGGACAGGGGTAGACAATGAGCAGTTCTTC,CASSGGTGVDNEQFF
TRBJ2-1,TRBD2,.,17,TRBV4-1,TGCGCCAGCAGCCGACGACTAGCGGGAAATGAAGACAATGAGCAGTTCTTC,CASSRRLAGNEDNEQFF
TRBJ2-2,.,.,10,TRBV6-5,TGTGCCAGCAGGGACCTCGGGCTGTTTTTT,CASRDLGLFF
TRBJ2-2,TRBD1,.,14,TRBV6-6,TGTGCCAGCAGTCGGGGACAGGGGACCGGGGAGCTGTTTTTT,CASSRGQGTGELFF
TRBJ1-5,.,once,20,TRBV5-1,TGCGCCAGCAGCTTGGAATCGCAAGGGTTACAGCAAAATAGCAATCAGCCCCAGCATTTT,CASSLESQGLQQNSNQPQHF
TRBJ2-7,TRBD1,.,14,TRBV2,TGTGCCAGCAGGAGGGACAGGGCTTCCTACGAGCAGTACTTC,CASRRDRASYEQYF
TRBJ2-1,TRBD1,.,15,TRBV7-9,TGTGCCAGCAGCTTAGGACAGGGGTCGTTGAATGAGCAGTTCTTC,CASSLGQGSLNEQFF
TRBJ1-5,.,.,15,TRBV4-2,TGTGCCAGCAGCCAAGATGGGAGCAAATCTCAGCCCCAGCATTTT,CASSQDGSKSQPQHF
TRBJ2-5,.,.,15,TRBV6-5,TGTGCCAGCAGTTACTCAGTGGGTACCCAAGAGACCCAGTACTTC,CASSYSVGTQETQYF
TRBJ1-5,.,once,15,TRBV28,TGTGCCAGCAGCTCCACGGACGGAGGCAATCAGCCCCAGCATTTT,CASSSTDGGNQPQHF
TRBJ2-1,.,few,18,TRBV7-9,TGTGCCAGCAGCGCCGCATGGGGGTCGGCTAGCGATGAGGGCGAGCAGTTCTTC,CASSAAWGSASDEGEQFF
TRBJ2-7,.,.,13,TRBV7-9,TGTGCCAGCAGCTTAGCTCCGTATATGAAGCAGTACTTC,CASSLAPYMKQYF
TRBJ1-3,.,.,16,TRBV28,TGTGCCAGCAGTTCCCATGGGGGTTTCTCTGGAAACACCATATATTTT,CASSSHGGFSGNTIYF
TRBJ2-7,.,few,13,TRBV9,TGTGCCAGCAGCGTATCCACTAGCACCGAGCAGTACTTC,CASSVSTSTEQYF
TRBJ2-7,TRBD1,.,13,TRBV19,TGTGCCAGTAGTATAGGGGGACAGTACGAGCAGTACTTC,CASSIGGQYEQYF
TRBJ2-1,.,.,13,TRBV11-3,TGTGCCAGCGGCGGCCTTGGGGGGCCGGCGCAGTTCTTC,CASGGLGGPAQFF
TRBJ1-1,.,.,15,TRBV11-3,TGTGCCAGCAGCCCGGGGACACTCCGCGTTAGTGAAGCTTTCTTT,CASSPGTLRVSEAFF
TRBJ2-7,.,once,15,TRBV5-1,TGCGCCAGCAGCCCCGAGCTTCAGACGGGGTACGAGCAGTACTTC,CASSPELQTGYEQYF
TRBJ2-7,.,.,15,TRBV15,TGTGCCACCAGCCGCCCAGGTTCAGACTCCTACGAGCAGTACTTC,CATSRPGSDSYEQYF
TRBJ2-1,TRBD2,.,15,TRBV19,TGTGCCAGTAGTATTCTGAGCGGGACCTACAATGAGCAGTTCTTC,CASSILSGTYNEQFF
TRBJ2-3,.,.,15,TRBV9,TGTGCCAGCAGCCCCCCAGCGGGCCTTGCAGATACGCAGTATTTT,CASSPPAGLADTQYF